This T cell receptor beta chain was captured by sequencing in a study of T cells of healthy individuals. One entry per CDR3 protein, called by TCRdb with MiXCR from the 5' RACE reads. The repertoire includes about 63,000 distinct CDR3 sequences, about a sixth of them detected once, and approximately 4.8% sits in the top ten. Germline lookup yields CDR1 SQVTM and CDR2 ANQGSEA. Between the trimmed V and J ends, which lost 6 bases and 0 bases, there was a span of 11 bases. The CDR3 spans 13 residues. This clonotype was found a few times. The receptor was isolated from a human donor in good health. The rearrangement uses TRBV29-1 and TRBJ1-1; D is unclear. In DNA form, the CDR3 reads TGCAGCGTCGGACGACGGATGAACACTGAAGCTTTCTTT. Residues: CSVGRRMNTEAFF.